A selection of T cell receptor beta chains follows, all from one sample in a study of control samples from healthy donors and cancer patients. Assay: immunoSEQ multiplex PCR; the TCRdb copy retains only in-frame clones and omits some. The sample yields 140,000 to 150,000 clones, more than 85% seen once. Specimen: blood. The receptors were gathered from a man younger than 45 in good health. Each CDR3 is given with its conserved first and last residue. The order of the fields is D gene, clone size, J gene, V gene, CDR3 protein, CDR3 DNA. D genes are given only for firm matches. For some rows the clone size is stated as once, few or many, or as a class when expanded; others skip it.

>.|.|TRBJ1-1|TRBV29-1
CSADPAQGRAFF
TGCAGCGCCGATCCCGCGCAGGGAAGAGCTTTCTTT
>TRBD1|.|TRBJ1-5|TRBV12-5
CASGYNRGLEPQHF
TGTGCTAGTGGTTACAACAGGGGATTAGAGCCCCAGCATTTT
>.|.|TRBJ1-6|TRBV5-4
CATSVRDSYSPLHF
TGTGCCACTTCGGTTAGGGACTCCTATTCACCCCTCCACTTT
>TRBD1|once|TRBJ1-2|TRBV19
CASSVDRGDYGYTF
TGTGCCAGTAGTGTGGACAGGGGCGACTATGGCTACACCTTC
>TRBD1|.|TRBJ1-2|TRBV5-4
CASSPWDSENYGYTF
TGTGCCAGCAGCCCCTGGGACAGCGAAAACTATGGCTACACCTTC
>.|.|TRBJ2-2|TRBV11-3
CASSSGTGELFF
TGTGCCAGCAGCTCAGGTACCGGGGAGCTGTTTTTT
>.|.|TRBJ1-6|TRBV20-1
CSASSRSSYNSPLHF
TGCAGTGCTAGTTCCAGATCCTCCTATAATTCACCCCTCCACTTT
>.|.|TRBJ1-1|TRBV5-1
CASSRIFSGLDTEAFF
TGCGCCAGCAGCCGTATCTTTTCAGGGCTAGACACTGAAGCTTTCTTT
>.|once|TRBJ1-2|TRBV6-6
CASTHTGSGYTF
TGTGCCAGCACTCACACAGGGAGCGGCTACACCTTC
>.|.|TRBJ2-3|TRBV10-3
CAISVGGPDTQYF
TGTGCCATCAGTGTGGGGGGGCCAGATACGCAGTATTTT
>.|.|TRBJ2-7|TRBV5-1
CASSLEVRVNEQYF
TGCGCCAGCAGCTTGGAGGTCAGGGTGAACGAGCAGTACTTC
>.|.|TRBJ1-1|TRBV5-5
CASSPRRASENTEAFF
TGTGCCAGCAGCCCAAGACGGGCCAGTGAAAACACTGAAGCTTTCTTT
>TRBD1|.|TRBJ1-1|TRBV19
CASSPGGAEAFF
TGTGCCAGTAGTCCAGGGGGCGCAGAAGCTTTCTTT
>.|.|TRBJ2-7|TRBV5-5
CASSPSGTDEQYF
TGTGCCAGCAGCCCTTCCGGCACAGACGAGCAGTACTTC
>.|.|TRBJ1-4|TRBV5-1
CASSLVGSNEKLFF
TGCGCCAGCAGCTTGGTGGGGTCGAATGAAAAACTGTTTTTT
>.|few|TRBJ1-2|TRBV5-1
CASSLGGVGGFDGYTF
TGCGCCAGCAGCTTGGGAGGGGTTGGAGGGTTCGATGGCTACACCTTC
>.|.|TRBJ1-5|TRBV20-1
CSASRGDQPQHF
TGCAGTGCTAGTCGCGGGGATCAGCCCCAGCATTTT
>.|.|TRBJ2-5|TRBV18
CASSPQQGSLYQETQYF
TGTGCCAGCTCACCACAACAGGGTTCCCTGTACCAAGAGACCCAGTACTTC
>.|.|TRBJ1-2|TRBV5-4
CASSLAGQNYGYTF
TGTGCCAGCAGCTTGGCCGGACAGAACTATGGCTACACCTTC
>TRBD2|.|TRBJ2-7|TRBV28
CASSLVGGSEQYF
TGTGCCAGCAGTTTGGTGGGAGGGTCCGAGCAGTACTTC